Described below is a single T cell receptor (beta chain) sequence and its context. The antigen it recognizes is unknown. Its CDR3 holds 14 amino acids, cysteine through phenylalanine. No DNA is recorded. This specimen comes from a study of T cells expressing NK-cell markers (TCRdb year 2020). Background for the entire study: In sorted CD3+CD56+NKG2C+, CD3+CD56+NKG2C- and CD3+CD56-NKG2C+ T-cell subsets from several donors, TCR beta-chain repertoires were profiled. Sequencing of the libraries produced 2 x 150 bp reads on Illumina HiSeq 2000/2500, MiSeq or NextSeq. All eight donors whose samples were sequenced were randomly selected healthy volunteers, three of them men and five women. Of the eight sequenced donors, seven were found to be HCMV-seropositive and one was found to be HCMV-seronegative. The paper's findings and limits, for the study overall: It remained unclear whether the expanded NKG2C-expressing T cell clones were specific for HCMV antigens. In roughly 6 donors, the dominant CD3+CD56+NKG2C+ clonotypes were found to rank among the top 10 CD8+ clonotypes and to make up about 1.0-7.5% of CD8+ T cells. Those dominant clonotypes were again the most abundant among CD3+CD56-NKG2C+ cells in a few donors, at about 25-60.1%.

HCMV serostatus was determined by detecting HCMV-specific IgG in serum with a commercial ELISA kit. Peripheral blood mononuclear cells were isolated from blood by Ficoll density gradient centrifugation. The data were produced on an Illumina HiSeq 2000. TCR beta cDNA libraries were prepared using 5'RACE template switching, which introduced a universal primer site and unique molecular identifiers. cDNA synthesis was primed from the TCR beta constant segment, followed by two successive PCR amplification steps. The authors' analysis ran thus. MIGEC handled demultiplexing of the reads and grouping by UMI, while MiTCR was used to assemble and quantify clonotypes. To remove erroneous sequences, TCR cDNA sequences were retained only when supported by two or more reads. The tcR package was used for downstream repertoire analysis, and clonotypes were matched between fractions using CDR3 nucleotide sequence together with V segment. VDJmatch was used to annotate antigen specificity against VDJdb, with one amino acid substitution allowed in CDR3. Reads reprocessed by TCRdb are summarized as one entry per CDR3 protein sequence, and DNA is absent. TCRdb, not the authors, supplied the V and J calls. The table for this sample records 200,000 to 300,000 distinct CDR3 sequences. The leading ten clones occupy roughly 4.2% of the sample.

The TCR sequence derives from a woman between 18 and 70 years old in good health. The rearrangement joined TRBV12-3 or TRBV12-4 to TRBJ1-1; TCRdb names TRBD1, which stays unverified in the absence of DNA. Sequenced material: blood T cells: a sorted CD56 or NKG2C T cell subset, CD4+ or CD8+ T cells, or bulk PBMC T cells (not recorded which). This receptor carries the CDR3 CASSARQGHTEAFF.